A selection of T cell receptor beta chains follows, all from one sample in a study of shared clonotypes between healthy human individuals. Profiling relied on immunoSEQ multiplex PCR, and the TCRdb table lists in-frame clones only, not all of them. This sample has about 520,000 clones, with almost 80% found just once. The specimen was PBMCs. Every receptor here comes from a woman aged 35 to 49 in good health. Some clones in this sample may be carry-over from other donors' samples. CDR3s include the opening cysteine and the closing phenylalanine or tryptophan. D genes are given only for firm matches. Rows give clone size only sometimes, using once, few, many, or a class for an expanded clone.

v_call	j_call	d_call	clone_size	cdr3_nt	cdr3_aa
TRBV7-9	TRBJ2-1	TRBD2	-	TGTGCCAGCAGCTTTCAGCGGGGTGGACAGTTCTTC	CASSFQRGGQFF
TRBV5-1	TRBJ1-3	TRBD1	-	TGCGCCAGCAGCTTCCGACAGGGGACGGTTGGAAACACCATATATTTT	CASSFRQGTVGNTIYF
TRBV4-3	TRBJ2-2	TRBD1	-	TGCGCCAGCAGCTTTCGACAGGGGGACACCGGGGAGCTGTTTTTT	CASSFRQGDTGELFF
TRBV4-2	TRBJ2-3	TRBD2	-	TGTGCCAGCAGCCAAGTGTCGAGCGGGAGAGGTACGCAGTATTTT	CASSQVSSGRGTQYF
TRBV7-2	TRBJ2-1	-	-	TGTGCCAGCAGCCCCTCCGGGACCTACAATGAGCAGTTCTTC	CASSPSGTYNEQFF
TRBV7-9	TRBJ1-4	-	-	TGTGCCAGCAGCCCTGTCGGTGAAAAACTGTTTTTT	CASSPVGEKLFF
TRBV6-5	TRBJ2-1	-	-	TGTGCCATCGCGCAGAGCTCCTACAATGAGCAGTTCTTC	CAIAQSSYNEQFF
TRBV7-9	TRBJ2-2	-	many	TGTGCCAGCAAGTCCATAAACACCGGGGAGCTGTTTTTT	CASKSINTGELFF
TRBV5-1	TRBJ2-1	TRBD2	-	TGCGCCAGCAGCTTGTCTAGCGGGACATACAATGAGCAGTTCTTC	CASSLSSGTYNEQFF
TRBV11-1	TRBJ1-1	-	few	TGTGCCAGCAGCTTAGCGGGCAGCCACACTGAAGCTTTCTTT	CASSLAGSHTEAFF
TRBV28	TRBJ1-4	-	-	TGTGCCAGCAGTTTAGTTGACGAGACTTGGGAAAAACTGTTTTTT	CASSLVDETWEKLFF
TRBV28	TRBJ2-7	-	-	TGTGCCAGCAGGACCGGGACACAGTCCTACGAGCAGTACTTC	CASRTGTQSYEQYF
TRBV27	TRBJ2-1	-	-	TGTGCCAGCAGCCGATCAGGCGGGTTGTCCTACAATGAGCAGTTCTTC	CASSRSGGLSYNEQFF
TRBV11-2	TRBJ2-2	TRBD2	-	TGTGCCAGCAGCTTCACGTTGCCGGGACTAGTGAGCACCGGGGAGCTGTTTTTT	CASSFTLPGLVSTGELFF
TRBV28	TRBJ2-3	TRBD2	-	TGTGCCAGCAGTCCCGAATTACCGGGACTAGCGGCTACAGATACGCAGTATTTT	CASSPELPGLAATDTQYF
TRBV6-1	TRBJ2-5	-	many	TGTGCCAGCAGCTCGGGGCTGGAAACTTATGAGCTGTACTTC	CASSSGLETYELYF
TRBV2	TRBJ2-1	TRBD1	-	TGTGCCATGACCGGGACAGCAAACAATGAGCAGTTCTTC	CAMTGTANNEQFF
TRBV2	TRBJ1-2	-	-	TGTGCCAGCAGCGGGGCGCAGCGACACTATGGCTACACCTTC	CASSGAQRHYGYTF
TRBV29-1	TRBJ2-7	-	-	TGCAGCGTTGGAGGCTACAGCTCCTACGAGCAGTACTTC	CSVGGYSSYEQYF
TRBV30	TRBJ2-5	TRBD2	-	TGTGCCTGGAGTACGGGACTAGCGGGAACGGGCCTCCAAGAGACCCAGTACTTC	CAWSTGLAGTGLQETQYF
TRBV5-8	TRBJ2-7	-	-	TGTGCCAGCAGGGTGAACTTCGGATCCTACGAGCAGTACTTC	CASRVNFGSYEQYF
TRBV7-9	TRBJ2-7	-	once	TGTGCCAGCAGCTTACATCAGGGTGTAATGGAGCAGTACTTC	CASSLHQGVMEQYF
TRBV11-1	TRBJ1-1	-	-	TGTGCCAGCAGCTTACCACCGAGGGACACTGAAGCTTTCTTT	CASSLPPRDTEAFF
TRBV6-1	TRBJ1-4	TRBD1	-	TGTGCCAGCAGTCTGGAACAGGGGGCGCTTGAAAAACTGTTTTTT	CASSLEQGALEKLFF
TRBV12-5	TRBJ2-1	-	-	TGTGCTAGTGGTTTGACACCCCGGGGCGACTACAATGAGCAGTTCTTC	CASGLTPRGDYNEQFF
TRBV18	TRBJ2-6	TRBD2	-	TGTGCCAGCTCACAACGGACTAGCGCCTTCTCTGGGGCCAACGTCCTGACTTTC	CASSQRTSAFSGANVLTF
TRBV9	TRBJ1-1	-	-	TGTGCCAGCAGCGTAGATATAGCGGATAAGAACACTGAAGCTTTCTTT	CASSVDIADKNTEAFF
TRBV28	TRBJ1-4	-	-	TGTGCCAGCACCTCTAGGCGGGGTGAAAAACTGTTTTTT	CASTSRRGEKLFF
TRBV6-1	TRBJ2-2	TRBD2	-	TGTGCCAGCAGTGAACTTAGCGGGAGCCACACCGGGGAGCTGTTTTTT	CASSELSGSHTGELFF
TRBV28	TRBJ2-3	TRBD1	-	TGTGCCAGCAGTTTGCCCGGGACAGGGTATACTAGCACAGATACGCAGTATTTT	CASSLPGTGYTSTDTQYF
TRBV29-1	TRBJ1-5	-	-	TGCAGCGTTGAAGATCCCAAGGGAAGGGCCCAGCATTTT	CSVEDPKGRAQHF
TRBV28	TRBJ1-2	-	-	TGTGCCAGCAGTTTAAACGACTATGGCTACACCTTC	CASSLNDYGYTF
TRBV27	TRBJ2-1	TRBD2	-	TGTGCCAGCAGTCCTCGGGACTACCACGATGAGCAGTTCTTC	CASSPRDYHDEQFF
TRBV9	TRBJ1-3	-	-	TGTGCCAGCAGTAAGGACTCTGGAAACACCATATATTTT	CASSKDSGNTIYF
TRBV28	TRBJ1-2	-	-	TGTGCCAGCAGAGGAAGCAACTATGGCTACACCTTC	CASRGSNYGYTF
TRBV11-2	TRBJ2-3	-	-	TGTGCCAGCAGCTTAGGAGGACAGACCACAGATACGCAGTATTTT	CASSLGGQTTDTQYF
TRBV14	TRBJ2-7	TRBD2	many	TGTGCCAGCAGCCAAGATTTAACTAGCGGGAGGCCATCCTACGAGCAGTACTTC	CASSQDLTSGRPSYEQYF
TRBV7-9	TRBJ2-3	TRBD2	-	TGTGCCAGCAGCTTAGGAGGTAGCGGGAGGGCAGATACGCAGTATTTT	CASSLGGSGRADTQYF
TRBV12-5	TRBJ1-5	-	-	TGTGCTAGTGGACTCGCCCCCGGACGGACTAGCAATCAGCCCCAGCATTTT	CASGLAPGRTSNQPQHF
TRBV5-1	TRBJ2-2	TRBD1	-	TGCGCCAGCAGATGGGACAGGCGGACCGGGGAGCTGTTTTTT	CASRWDRRTGELFF
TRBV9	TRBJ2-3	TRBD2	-	TGTGCCAGCAGCGTAGGCTTAGCGGGGACGCAAAGAGGCACAGATACGCAGTATTTT	CASSVGLAGTQRGTDTQYF
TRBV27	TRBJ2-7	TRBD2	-	TGTGCCAGCAGTTCATACCTTAGCGGGAGCTTATCCTACGAGCAGTACTTC	CASSSYLSGSLSYEQYF
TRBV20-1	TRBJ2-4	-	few	TGCAGTGCTCGTGCCGCGGGCATTCAGTACTTC	CSARAAGIQYF
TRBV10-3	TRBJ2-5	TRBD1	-	TGTGCCATCAGCCAAGGGACAGGGGTCCAAGAGACCCAGTACTTC	CAISQGTGVQETQYF
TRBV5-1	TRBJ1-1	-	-	TGCGCCAGCAGCCAGACCGGGGACACTGAAGCTTTCTTT	CASSQTGDTEAFF
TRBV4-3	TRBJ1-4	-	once	TGCGCCAGCAGCCAGGCCGGGGGGTTCGGGGATGAAAAACTGTTTTTT	CASSQAGGFGDEKLFF
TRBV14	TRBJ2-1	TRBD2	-	TGTGCCAGCAGCCAGGGGATAAGCGGGAGCTCCTACAATGAGCAGTTCTTC	CASSQGISGSSYNEQFF